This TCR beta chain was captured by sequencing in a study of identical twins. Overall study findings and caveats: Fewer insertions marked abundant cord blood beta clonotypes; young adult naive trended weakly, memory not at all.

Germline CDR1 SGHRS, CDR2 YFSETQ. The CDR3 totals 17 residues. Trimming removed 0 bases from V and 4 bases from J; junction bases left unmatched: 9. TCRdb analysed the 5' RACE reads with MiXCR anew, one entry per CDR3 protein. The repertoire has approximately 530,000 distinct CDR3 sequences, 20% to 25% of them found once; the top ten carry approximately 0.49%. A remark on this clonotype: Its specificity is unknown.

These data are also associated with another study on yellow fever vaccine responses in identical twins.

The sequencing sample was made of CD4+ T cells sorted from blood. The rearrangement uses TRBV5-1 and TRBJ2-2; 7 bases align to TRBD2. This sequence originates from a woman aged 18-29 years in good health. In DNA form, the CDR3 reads TGCGCCAGCAGCTTGGGAGGGGCTAGCGGACGCACCGGGGAGCTGTTTTTT. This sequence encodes CASSLGGASGRTGELFF.